Below are 3 T cell receptor beta chains sequenced from a single sample in a study of blood T cell repertoires in COVID-19. TCRdb's table, derived via immunoSEQ multiplex PCR, lists solely in-frame clones and lacks some. The top ten clones hold almost 5% of a sample with under 200,000 clones, roughly 84% of them seen once. Sample: peripheral blood. The receptors originated from an elderly woman with acute or convalescent COVID-19.

V is TRBV30 and J is TRBJ1-5, with D hard to call. V lost 3 bases and J lost 3, with 9 bases in between. Germline values: CDR1 GTSNPN, CDR2 SVGIG (reference sequence). The CDR3 spans 13 residues. CDR3 DNA: TGTGCCTGGAGCCACAGAGCCAATCAGCCCCAGCATTTT. Translating it yields CAWSHRANQPQHF.

The chain has TRBV28 and TRBJ1-2, with D possibly being TRBD1 (5 bases). Per the germline V gene, CDR1 is MDHEN and CDR2 is SYDVKM. V lost 2 bases and J lost 3, with 13 bases in between. The CDR3 runs 15 residues. The chain's CDR3 is CASSLTGRVDYGYTF. The DNA for the CDR3 is TGTGCCAGCAGTTTAACCGGCAGGGTGGACTATGGCTACACCTTC.

The J gene is TRBJ2-5, the V gene TRBV5-1, with 8 bases lining up with TRBD1. The germline V gene has CDR1 SGHRS and CDR2 YFSETQ. The CDR3 contains 14 residues. The V gene end was trimmed by 0 bases and the J gene end by 4 bases; junction bases not matched to a gene: 2. The CDR3 nucleotides read TGCGCCAGCAGCTTGGGGACAGGGCGAGAGACCCAGTACTTC. Its translation is CASSLGTGRETQYF. The full variable domain, in which reference TRBV5-1 and TRBJ2-5 provide the parts outside the CDR3, is KAGVTQTPRYLIKTRGQQVTLSCSPISGHRSVSWYQQTPGQGLQFLFEYFSETQRNKGNFPGRFSGRQFSNSRSEMNVSTLELGDSALYLCASSLGTGRETQYFGPGTRLLVL.